One sample yielded the 14 T cell receptor beta chains listed below, sequenced in a study of shared clonotypes between healthy human individuals. Measured with immunoSEQ multiplex PCR; TCRdb has only the in-frame clones, and not every one. The data show over a million clones, with roughly 96% seen just once and approximately 1.1% held by the top ten. Sequencing was performed on naive CD4+ T cells sorted from blood. The subset: CD45RA+ positively selected. These receptor sequences come from a man younger than 40 in good health.

The J gene is TRBJ1-3, the V gene TRBV5-4, with 8 bases lining up with TRBD1. The CDR3 is 16 residues long. The germline V gene has CDR1 SGHNT and CDR2 YYREEE (reference sequence). V was pared by 4 bases and J by 2 bases, with 8 bases of the junction left unmatched. The CDR3 reads CASSVTQGVTGNTIYF. CDR3 nucleotide sequence: TGTGCCAGCAGCGTAACACAGGGGGTTACTGGAAACACCATATATTTT.

This clone has a single count. This chain connects TRBV28 to TRBJ1-5, with a weak D call TRBD1 (5 bases). The CDR3 loop spans 16 amino acids. With 3 bases removed from V and 1 base from J, the gap between germline ends came to 13 bases. CDR1 is MDHEN, CDR2 SYDVKM, per germline. CDR3 DNA: TGTGCCAGCAGTTTTATAGGGGAAGGGAGCAATCAGCCCCAGCATTTT. Encoded protein: CASSFIGEGSNQPQHF.

CDR3 DNA sequence: TGCGCCAGCCATCTTTTTGAGACAGATACGCAGTATTTT. Residues: CASHLFETDTQYF. The V and J genes are TRBV10-2 and TRBJ2-3; no definite D call. The length of the CDR3 is 13 residues. Trimming stripped 8 bases from V and 3 bases from J, with 12 bases between. Germline CDR1 WSHSY, CDR2 SAAADI.

V usage is TRBV5-6 and J usage is TRBJ1-3; unclear D gene. V lost 1 base, J lost 4 bases, and 15 bases lay in between. CDR1 is SGHDT and CDR2 is YYEEEE in the germline V gene. The CDR3 has 16 residues. In DNA form, the CDR3 reads TGTGCCAGCAGCTTGTTGGCGAATCCCACGGGAAACACCATATATTTT. This sequence encodes CASSLLANPTGNTIYF.

V usage is TRBV18 and J usage is TRBJ1-3; possible D gene TRBD1, 5 bases. This CDR3 is built from 15 residues. The ends were cut back, 0 bases at V and 4 bases at J, with 10 bases in the middle. CDR1 and CDR2 (germline): KGHSH, LQKENI. This CDR3 reads CASSPPGTYGNTIYF. CDR3 bases: TGTGCCAGCTCACCACCAGGGACGTACGGAAACACCATATATTTT.

The chain recombines TRBV5-6 with TRBJ2-5; no clear D gene. This CDR3 region has 14 residues. V lost 2 bases and J lost 3, with 11 bases in between. The germline V gene has CDR1 SGHDT and CDR2 YYEEEE. The CDR3, as DNA: TGTGCCAGCAGCTTACGACGGTTAGAAGAGACCCAGTACTTC. Translated, it gives CASSLRRLEETQYF.

This chain links TRBV5-1 with TRBJ1-3; the D is unclear. Trimming pared 4 bases from V and 0 bases from J, leaving 8 bases between. There are 14 residues in the CDR3. CDR1 is SGHRS, CDR2 YFSETQ, per germline. CDR3 in DNA: TGCGCCAGCAGCCCAACCGGCTCTGGAAACACCATATATTTT. Amino acids: CASSPTGSGNTIYF.

In this sample, this clone turned up once. The rearrangement uses TRBV7-9 and TRBJ2-3; tentative D call: TRBD1 (6 bases). Looked up from germline, CDR1 is SEHNR and CDR2 is FQNEAQ (reference sequence). The CDR3 length is 15 residues. Deletions cut 2 bases from V and 3 bases from J, with 12 bases between. The CDR3 region is CASSLWGHGTDTQYF. The CDR3 nucleotides read TGTGCCAGCAGCTTATGGGGACACGGTACAGATACGCAGTATTTT.

The V and J genes are TRBV11-2 and TRBJ1-3; 9 positions match TRBD1. The CDR3 totals 15 residues. The J segment lost 4 bases and the V segment lost 5 bases, leaving 6 bases of the junction unmatched. Germline values: CDR1 SGHAT, CDR2 FQNNGV. The chain's CDR3 is CASSPWTGEGNTIYF. CDR3 coding DNA: TGTGCCAGCAGCCCGTGGACAGGGGAGGGAAACACCATATATTTT.

This clone appeared a single time. The CDR3 region has the DNA TGCAGCGTTGTAGGGCAGGACCATAACGCTGAAGCTTTCTTT. This encodes CSVVGQDHNAEAFF. The genes are TRBV29-1 and TRBJ1-1; no clear D gene. The V end lost 4 bases, the J end lost 6 bases, and 18 bases lay between the germline ends. The CDR3 consists of 14 residues. CDR1 SQVTM and CDR2 ANQGSEA come from the germline V gene.

DNA for the CDR3: TGTGCCAGCAGTGAAGACACGGGCGGCAATCAGCCCCAGCATTTT. It translates to CASSEDTGGNQPQHF. The chain uses TRBV2 and TRBJ1-5; D uncertain. Per the germline V gene, CDR1 is SNHLY and CDR2 is FYNNEI. With 1 base removed from V and 2 bases from J, the gap between germline ends came to 9 bases. CDR3 size: 15 residues.

CDR3 sequence (DNA): TGTGCCAGCAGCTTAGCTTATAACTACAATGAGCAGTTCTTC. Protein: CASSLAYNYNEQFF. J is TRBJ2-1 and V is TRBV7-2; D unclear. V lost 0 bases and J 3 bases, leaving 6 bases between the germline ends. The CDR3 spans 14 residues. Germline V gene lookup returns CDR1 SGHTA and CDR2 FQGNSA. The complete variable domain, with remaining parts taken from reference TRBV7-2 and TRBJ2-1, reads GAGVSQSPSNKVTEKGKDVELRCDPISGHTALYWYRQSLGQGLEFLIYFQGNSAPDKSGLPSDRFSAERTGGSVSTLTIQRTQQEDSAVYLCASSLAYNYNEQFFGPGTRLTVL.

The chain couples TRBV27 to TRBJ2-7; D is unclear. With 4 bases removed from V and 2 bases from J, the gap between germline ends came to 12 bases. The CDR3 length is 14 residues. CDR1 is MNHEY, CDR2 SMNVEV, per germline (reference sequence). The CDR3 nucleotides read TGTGCCAGCAGTTCGACGTACGGCCCCTACGAGCAGTACTTC. This codes for CASSSTYGPYEQYF.

The V call is TRBV9, the J call TRBJ2-7; 9 nucleotides agree with TRBD2. The ends lost 2 bases at V and 2 bases at J; junction bases unmatched: 17. The CDR3 runs 19 residues. Germline-derived CDR1 and CDR2 are SGDLS and YYNGEE. CDR3 DNA sequence: TGTGCCAGCAGCGTCGGATTGGAGCTAGCGGGACTGCGAACCTACGAGCAGTACTTC. It yields the protein CASSVGLELAGLRTYEQYF.